The clone carrying this T cell receptor (beta chain) turned up a few times. Its antigen is still unknown. CDR3 size: 10 residues. The V and J ends lost 7 bases and 2 bases respectively, with 5 bases between them. Looked up from germline, CDR1 is DFQATT and CDR2 is SNEGSKA (reference sequence). This specimen belongs to a study of beta chain features in type 1 diabetes. Study-wide points: Equally in patients and controls, shorter templates might have been favored by PCR. In the patient group, naive, central memory and Treg TCRB repertoires seemed more alike than in the healthy donor group. Type 1 diabetes patients showed a moderate but significant shortening of TCRB CDR3s in all four CD4+ subsets.

Expressed TCRB transcripts were sequenced because the isolated RNA had all been reverse transcribed beforehand. An average of about 3.57 million reads was obtained for naive, central memory and regulatory T cell samples. The data were produced by immunoSEQ multiplex PCR, yet TCRdb's version contains in-frame clones alone and is incomplete. Of hundreds of thousands of clones in the sample, 10% to 15% were seen once. The rearrangement uses TRBV20-1 and TRBJ2-5, with D uncertain. Sequencing was done on a sample of naive CD4+ T cells from blood. This clonotype was obtained from a man aged 18 to 30 with type 1 diabetes. Written as DNA, the CDR3 is TGCAGTGGTATTCAAGAGACCCAGTACTTC. Protein: CSGIQETQYF.